These T cell receptor beta chains were read from a single sample in a study of blood T cell repertoires in COVID-19. Using immunoSEQ multiplex PCR, the repertoire was profiled, and TCRdb retains in-frame clones only, with some absent. The sample carries approximately 200,000 clones, about 85% recorded once. Sequencing was carried out using peripheral blood. The receptors shown here come from a person between 65 and 80 years old with COVID-19, enrolled during active disease. CDR3s include the opening cysteine and the closing phenylalanine or tryptophan. Each record gives: CDR3 length, clone size, V gene, D gene, J gene, CDR3 DNA, CDR3 protein. The D gene is left open where the match is weak. Not all rows give a size; the values are once, few, many and, for expanded clones, a class.

17,many,TRBV14,TRBD2,TRBJ2-7,TGTGCCAGCAGCCAAACGAGGCTAGCGGGGGGTACCTACGAGCAGTACTTC,CASSQTRLAGGTYEQYF
16,-,TRBV10-3,TRBD2,TRBJ2-3,TGTGCCATCAGGCCGACTAGCGGGGGGCTGTCAGATACGCAGTATTTT,CAIRPTSGGLSDTQYF
15,once,TRBV28,-,TRBJ1-1,TGTGCCAGCAGTTTATTTGGCGGCATTCCCACTGAAGCTTTCTTT,CASSLFGGIPTEAFF
16,-,TRBV5-4,-,TRBJ1-3,TGTGCCAGCAGCTCGAACCGTGATCGCGGTGGAAACACCATATATTTT,CASSSNRDRGGNTIYF
17,-,TRBV27,-,TRBJ1-4,TGTGCCAGCAGTTTCCAGGGTTGGGCAGGCTATAATGAAAAACTGTTTTTT,CASSFQGWAGYNEKLFF
13,-,TRBV7-2,TRBD1,TRBJ1-2,TGTGCCAGCAGCTCGACAGGGGAATATGGCTACACCTTC,CASSSTGEYGYTF
14,-,TRBV10-3,-,TRBJ1-2,TGTGCCAACCGGGACTCAAATTCTAACTATGGCTACACCTTC,CANRDSNSNYGYTF
16,-,TRBV6-6,-,TRBJ2-3,TGTGCCAGCAGTTTGACCGAGCGGCCAATCACAGATACGCAGTATTTT,CASSLTERPITDTQYF
17,-,TRBV4-3,TRBD2,TRBJ2-3,TGCGCCAGCAGCCTCGAAATTAGCGGGAGGGGCACAGATACGCAGTATTTT,CASSLEISGRGTDTQYF
13,-,TRBV19,TRBD2,TRBJ2-7,TGTGCCAGTAGTACGGTCCGGGGGGACGAGCAGTACTTC,CASSTVRGDEQYF
15,-,TRBV6-2/TRBV6-3,-,TRBJ1-2,TGTGCCAGCAGCCTCTTTGGGGGGACTAACTATGGCTACACCTTC,CASSLFGGTNYGYTF
16,-,TRBV7-2,TRBD1,TRBJ1-6,TGTGCCAGCAGCTCAATATTAGTACAGGGGGCCGGGCCCCTCCACTTT,CASSSILVQGAGPLHF
14,-,TRBV14,-,TRBJ2-2,TGTGCCAGCAGCCGTGCCAGGGGAGCCGGGGAGCTGTTTTTT,CASSRARGAGELFF
15,-,TRBV24-1,-,TRBJ2-5,TGTGCCACCAGTGACTCACGACAGACCCAAGAGACCCAGTACTTC,CATSDSRQTQETQYF
12,-,TRBV28,-,TRBJ2-1,TGTGCCAGCAGTTTGATGCGTTATGAGCAGTTCTTC,CASSLMRYEQFF
15,-,TRBV9,TRBD2,TRBJ2-7,TGTGCCAGCAGCGTCAGTGGAGCGGGGGCCTACGAGCAGTACTTC,CASSVSGAGAYEQYF
12,-,TRBV29-1,-,TRBJ2-7,TGCAGCGTTGCACATAACTCCTACGAGCAGTACTTC,CSVAHNSYEQYF
15,-,TRBV5-1,-,TRBJ2-1,TGCGCCAGCAGCTTGGACGGGAGAGGTGGCAATGAGCAGTTCTTC,CASSLDGRGGNEQFF
15,-,TRBV7-2,-,TRBJ1-5,TGTGCCAGCAGCCCCCGGGGATACGGTGGTCAGCCCCAGCATTTT,CASSPRGYGGQPQHF
17,many,TRBV9,-,TRBJ2-7,TGTGCCAGCAGCGTAGTAGTGTGGAGCGATGGAGATAACGAGCAGTACTTC,CASSVVVWSDGDNEQYF
16,-,TRBV19,TRBD1,TRBJ2-7,TGTGCCAGTAGTAAAGCTTATCGGCAGGGGGCCAACGAGCAGTACTTC,CASSKAYRQGANEQYF
15,-,TRBV6-5,-,TRBJ2-3,TGTGCCAGCAGTTACTCTCCTGGGGCCTTAGATACGCAGTATTTT,CASSYSPGALDTQYF
14,-,TRBV7-3,-,TRBJ2-7,TGTGCCAGCAGCTTAGTTCCTAGCTCCTACGAGCAGTACTTC,CASSLVPSSYEQYF
13,-,TRBV18,-,TRBJ2-7,TGTGCCAGCTCACCGGCAGGTTCGGACGAGCAGTACTTC,CASSPAGSDEQYF
20,once,TRBV4-1,-,TRBJ2-7,TGCGCCAGCAGCTTTCACACAGGGGGGCGATCTAGCGGGGCCTCCTACGAGCAGTACTTC,CASSFHTGGRSSGASYEQYF
15,-,TRBV6-5,-,TRBJ2-2,TGTGCCAGCACCCCACAGCGGTCGGGCACCGGGGAGCTGTTTTTT,CASTPQRSGTGELFF
14,-,TRBV5-1,-,TRBJ2-7,TGCGCCAGCAGAAGGGCGGACAGATCCTACGAGCAGTACTTC,CASRRADRSYEQYF
16,-,TRBV18,TRBD2,TRBJ2-2,TGTGCCAGCTCACCACGGAGGACTAGTGACACCGGGGAGCTGTTTTTT,CASSPRRTSDTGELFF
16,-,TRBV7-3,TRBD2,TRBJ2-1,TGTGCCAGCAGCCCGACTAGCGGGGGGAACTACAATGAGCAGTTCTTC,CASSPTSGGNYNEQFF
13,-,TRBV29-1,-,TRBJ2-7,TGCAGCGTTAGTATGGGAGGGGGCTACGAGCAGTACTTC,CSVSMGGGYEQYF
16,-,TRBV28,TRBD1,TRBJ2-5,TGTGCCAGCAGCTATTATCTGGGACAGGGGCAAGAGACCCAGTACTTC,CASSYYLGQGQETQYF
12,few,TRBV11-2,-,TRBJ1-1,TGTGCCAGCAGCCCGGACAGCACTGAAGCTTTCTTT,CASSPDSTEAFF
12,-,TRBV19,-,TRBJ1-2,TGTGCCAGTACCGGAGGAACGTATGGCTACACCTTC,CASTGGTYGYTF
14,-,TRBV5-1,TRBD1,TRBJ2-1,TGCGCCAGCAGCTCGAGGACAGGACCGGAAGGGCAGTTCTTC,CASSSRTGPEGQFF
13,once,TRBV12-3/TRBV12-4,-,TRBJ1-2,TGTGCCAGCAGTTTGGAGGGGAGCTATGGCTACACCTTC,CASSLEGSYGYTF
18,-,TRBV5-1,TRBD2,TRBJ2-2,TGCGCCAGCAGCTCGACCCTAGCGGGAGGCGCGAACACCGGGGAGCTGTTTTTT,CASSSTLAGGANTGELFF
16,-,TRBV19,-,TRBJ1-4,TGTGCCAGTAGTATTGGGATCGCCGGGGTTAGTGAAAAACTGTTTTTT,CASSIGIAGVSEKLFF
15,-,TRBV7-2,-,TRBJ1-3,TGTGCCAGCAGCCACGACAGGAGCTCTGGAAACACCATATATTTT,CASSHDRSSGNTIYF
15,-,TRBV18,-,TRBJ1-1,TGTGCCAGCTCACCACAGGCGACAAGGAACACTGAAGCTTTCTTT,CASSPQATRNTEAFF
14,-,TRBV2,-,TRBJ2-1,TGTGCCAGCAGTGAACAGGGGATTGCAAATGAGCAGTTCTTC,CASSEQGIANEQFF
15,-,TRBV28,TRBD2,TRBJ2-7,TGTGCCAGCAGTTTACCTAGCGGGAGGGTCTACGAGCAGTACTTC,CASSLPSGRVYEQYF
19,-,TRBV19,TRBD2,TRBJ2-1,TGTGCCAGTACAAGGGGCGGATCTAGCGGGAGAGTCGGGTACAATGAGCAGTTCTTC,CASTRGGSSGRVGYNEQFF
13,once,TRBV6-5,-,TRBJ1-1,TGTGCCAGCAGTTACTTTAAGAACACTGAAGCTTTCTTT,CASSYFKNTEAFF
16,-,TRBV15,-,TRBJ2-3,TGTGCCACCAGCAGAGATGGACAGACAAAAGAAGATACGCAGTATTTT,CATSRDGQTKEDTQYF
15,-,TRBV27,-,TRBJ1-5,TGTGCCAGCAGTTTGGGAGGGCTTGGCAATCAGCCCCAGCATTTT,CASSLGGLGNQPQHF
18,-,TRBV5-1,TRBD1,TRBJ1-4,TGCGCCAGCAGCTTCTCCGGGACAGGGGAATTTGTTACTGAAAAACTGTTTTTT,CASSFSGTGEFVTEKLFF
14,-,TRBV7-2,-,TRBJ2-7,TGTGCCAGCAGCTTGGCAGGACAGTCCTACGAGCAGTACTTC,CASSLAGQSYEQYF
15,many,TRBV7-3,-,TRBJ2-5,TGTGCCAGCAGCCGAGACGCGTCGACGGGAGAGACCCAGTACTTC,CASSRDASTGETQYF
18,many,TRBV29-1,-,TRBJ2-6,TGCAGCGTTGACGGGGGTACAGGGGCCCTCTCTGGGGCCAACGTCCTGACTTTC,CSVDGGTGALSGANVLTF
15,-,TRBV28,TRBD1,TRBJ2-1,TGTGCCAGCACCAAAACAGGGGGCTCCTACAATGAGCAGTTCTTC,CASTKTGGSYNEQFF
18,once,TRBV7-3,-,TRBJ1-5,TGTGCCAGCAGCTTAATCCCAGTGGACCCGGGAGGGAATCGGCCCCAGCATTTT,CASSLIPVDPGGNRPQHF
17,-,TRBV2,TRBD2,TRBJ2-2,TGTGCCAGCAGTGCCGGGACTAGCCCAGGCGGCGCCGGGGAGCTGTTTTTT,CASSAGTSPGGAGELFF
14,-,TRBV29-1,-,TRBJ1-1,TGCAGCGTTGCATTGCGACAGATGAACACTGAAGCTTTCTTT,CSVALRQMNTEAFF
16,-,TRBV5-1,-,TRBJ1-3,TGCGCCAGCAGCTTGGCTGGCCAGGCCGGAGGGCACACCATATATTTT,CASSLAGQAGGHTIYF